Shown below are 2 T cell receptor beta chains from a single sample sequenced in a study of cytomegalovirus exposure and HLA in healthy donors. This table comes from immunoSEQ multiplex PCR, and its TCRdb copy is limited to in-frame clones, with some not included. The sample has about 73,000 clones; 95% are singletons. The sequencing input was PBMCs. These receptors originate from a man younger than 35 in good health and CMV-seronegative.

The V gene is TRBV13, the J gene TRBJ1-2, with D unresolved. The germline gives CDR1 PRHDT, CDR2 FYEKMQ (reference sequence). The CDR3 is 14 amino acids. Deletions cut 5 bases from V and 5 bases from J, with 15 bases between. The CDR3 nucleotides read TGTGCCAGCAGCCCCTGGGAGATTGAGTATGGCTACACCTTC. Protein sequence: CASSPWEIEYGYTF.

The CDR3 DNA reads TGTGCCAGCAGCCCGACAGGAGTTGTGGGTGTGAACACTGAAGCTTTCTTT. Its protein is CASSPTGVVGVNTEAFF. V and J are TRBV28 and TRBJ1-1; D might be TRBD1 (6 bases). V lost 6 bases to trimming and J lost 0 bases, with 20 bases between them. This CDR3 spans 17 amino acids. Germline-derived CDR1 and CDR2 are MDHEN and SYDVKM.